This T cell receptor beta chain was observed in a study of cytomegalovirus exposure and HLA in healthy donors. Study in general: From HLA-typed donors, an early data release held some 91 million unique TCRs. Genotyping of roughly 400 donors showed that about 84% belonged to the Caucasian-associated ancestry cluster.

The PCR used 60 Vbeta and 13 Jbeta primers. Assay: immunoSEQ multiplex PCR; the TCRdb copy retains only in-frame clones and omits some. Of over 120,000 clones detected, more than 75% appear once; the ten largest clones hold over 2%. Study-level results: Most subjects' HLA-A and HLA-B alleles were reportedly predicted from TCR beta sequences.

Healthy donors of bone marrow made up the group. The germline gives CDR1 SGHRS, CDR2 YFSETQ. V shed 5 bases and J 7 bases; nucleotides not matched to a gene: 10. The CDR3 contains 14 residues. About this clone itself: Its target is not known.

This receptor was identified in a man aged 45-60 years in good health and CMV-seronegative. The sample comprised PBMCs. V usage is TRBV5-1 and J usage is TRBJ2-7; 9 nucleotides match TRBD1. The CDR3, as DNA: TGCGCCAGCAGTACCGCTACAGGGACAGGGGAGCAGTACTTC. This gives the protein CASSTATGTGEQYF.